The 14 T cell receptor beta chains below all came from one sample that was sequenced in a study of vaccination and CD4 T cells after COVID-19. Regarding treatment: roughly 11-day PBMC culture with coronavirus spike peptide pools or control peptides (ViraFEST assay). From the unexposed donor, CD4+ T cells were collected ahead of the COVID-19 pandemic (2011-2018). For these TCRs, the target antigens are not known. With the Oncomine TCR Beta short-read assay, DNA from cultured CD4+ T cells was sequenced. TCRdb re-analysed the PCR reads in MiXCR, keeping a single row per CDR3 protein. The table shows approximately 3,600 distinct CDR3 sequences, with roughly 25% occurring only once. Sequencing used CD4+ T cells from blood, cultured in vitro. All receptors come from a human donor in good health.

This clonotype was seen more than once but under ten times. This rearrangement joins TRBV2 to TRBJ1-5; maybe TRBD1 (6 bases). The CDR3 length is 14 residues. The germline CDR1 and CDR2 sequences are SNHLY and FYNNEI. Trimming removed 3 bases from V and 6 bases from J, with 12 bases in between. CDR3 in amino acids: CASSDLRGSQPQHF. For the CDR3, the DNA is TGTGCCAGCAGTGATTTGAGGGGGTCTCAGCCCCAGCATTTT. Filled out from reference TRBV2 and TRBJ1-5, the complete variable domain reads EPEVTQTPSHQVTQMGQEVILRCVPISNHLYFYWYRQILGQKVEFLVSFYNNEISEKSEIFDDQFSVERPDGSNFTLKIRSTKLEDSAMYFCASSDLRGSQPQHFGDGTRLSIL.

This clonotype was recorded a few times. This chain links TRBV5-6 with TRBJ2-2; 10 bases are shared with TRBD2. Losses at the gene ends were 0 bases for V and 1 base for J; bases not matched to a gene: 0. The CDR3 spans 16 residues. CDR1 and CDR2 (germline): SGHDT, YYEEEE. CDR3 region: CASSLGLAGNTGELFF. The CDR3 coding sequence is TGTGCCAGCAGCTTGGGACTAGCGGGGAACACCGGGGAGCTGTTTTTT.

This chain connects TRBV5-1 to TRBJ2-7; possibly TRBD1 for D (5 bases). Germline CDR1 and CDR2: SGHRS and YFSETQ. The CDR3 has 14 residues. V lost 3 bases and J 2 bases, leaving 12 bases between the germline ends. The CDR3 here is CASSSGQAAYEQYF. CDR3 nucleotide sequence: TGCGCCAGCAGCTCAGGGCAGGCGGCCTACGAGCAGTACTTC.

This clonotype was seen a few times. The rearrangement joins TRBV6-1 to TRBJ2-3; possibly TRBD1 for D (5 bases). Per germline, CDR1 MNHNS and CDR2 SASEGT. The CDR3 runs to 14 residues. V was clipped by 8 bases and J by 0 bases, with 12 bases between them. The CDR3 is CASSPGNSTDTQYF. The CDR3 DNA reads as TGTGCCAGCTCCCCAGGGAATAGCACAGATACGCAGTATTTT.

CDR3 residues: CSARDNSVGNTIYF. As DNA, the CDR3 is TGCAGTGCTAGAGATAATTCGGTTGGAAACACCATATATTTT. This rearrangement joins TRBV20-1 to TRBJ1-3; D is undetermined. There are 14 residues in the CDR3. Germline V gene data show CDR1 as DFQATT and CDR2 as SNEGSKA (reference sequence). The ends were cut back, 0 bases at V and 3 bases at J, with 9 bases in the middle.

This clonotype was observed a handful of times. The J gene is TRBJ1-5, the V gene TRBV20-1; D possibly corresponds to TRBD1 (5 bases). Germline CDR1 DFQATT, CDR2 SNEGSKA (reference sequence). Trimming removed 6 bases from V and 1 base from J, with 10 bases in between. The CDR3 is made up of 13 amino acids. In nucleotides, the CDR3 is TGCAGTGCCAAGCAGGGCAGCAATCAGCCCCAGCATTTT. It translates to CSAKQGSNQPQHF.

This clonotype was seen only a few times. The chain couples TRBV19 to TRBJ2-5; tentatively, D is TRBD2 (5 bases). Germline CDR1 is LNHDA and CDR2 is SQIVND (reference sequence). V shed 4 bases and J shed 3 bases, with 12 bases lying between them. The CDR3 extends over 14 amino acids. The CDR3 DNA sequence: TGTGCCAGTAGTACCCCCGGGAACGAAGAGACCCAGTACTTC. Translation gives CASSTPGNEETQYF. Supplemented by reference TRBV19 and TRBJ2-5, the full variable domain reads DGGITQSPKYLFRKEGQNVTLSCEQNLNHDAMYWYRQDPGQGLRLIYYSQIVNDFQKGDIAEGYSVSREKKESFPLTVTSAQKNPTAFYLCASSTPGNEETQYFGPGTRLLVL.

This chain uses TRBV7-9 with TRBJ2-3; D unclear. V dropped 2 bases and J dropped 11 bases, with 11 bases sitting between them. The CDR3 contains 12 residues. CDR1 and CDR2 (germline): SEHNR, FQNEAQ (reference sequence). CDR3 amino acids: CASSLNRVGQYF. The CDR3 DNA reads TGTGCCAGCAGCTTAAATCGGGTGGGGCAGTATTTT.

This clonotype is termed medium-sized. The rearrangement joins TRBV15 to TRBJ2-5, with D perhaps given as TRBD1 or TRBD2 (5 bases each). Trimming shortened V by 0 bases and J by 5 bases, and 13 bases separated the two germline ends. This CDR3 is 15 amino acids long. Germline values: CDR1 LNHNV, CDR2 YYDKDF (reference sequence). The CDR3 coding sequence is TGTGCCACCAGCAGAGAGGCCGGGACGTGGGAGACCCAGTACTTC. Translated: CATSREAGTWETQYF.

This clonotype was counted between two and nine times. The chain joins TRBV11-2 to TRBJ2-1; TRBD2 matches at 9 bases. V was clipped by 5 bases and J by 9 bases; unmatched bases: 8. The CDR3 consists of 14 residues. CDR1 and CDR2 (germline): SGHAT, FQNNGV. In DNA, the CDR3 is TGTGCCAGCAGCCCCCGGTATAGCGGGGGTGAGCAGTTCTTC. It translates to CASSPRYSGGEQFF.

Judged by abundance, this clonotype is large. The J gene is TRBJ1-1, the V gene TRBV7-2; D is uncertain. The CDR3 loop spans 12 amino acids. V gave up 5 bases and J gave up 4 bases, with 8 bases separating them. Germline CDR1 is SGHTA and CDR2 is FQGNSA. CDR3 residues: CASSLGVTEAFF. The CDR3 bases are TGTGCCAGCAGCCTGGGAGTCACTGAAGCTTTCTTT.

V and J are TRBV7-9 and TRBJ2-7; D is ambiguous. This CDR3 has 15 residues. Germline values: CDR1 SEHNR, CDR2 FQNEAQ (reference sequence). V was cut by 5 bases and J by 3 bases, with 17 bases left in between. The CDR3 sequence is CASSAPVGDGYEQYF. CDR3 nucleotides: TGTGCCAGCAGCGCTCCGGTTGGGGATGGCTACGAGCAGTACTTC.

This clonotype was recorded a few times. This chain uses TRBV7-2 with TRBJ1-5; 9 nucleotides match TRBD1. The trim removed 5 bases at V and 6 bases at J, leaving 8 bases unmatched. Germline V gene data show CDR1 as SGHTA and CDR2 as FQGNSA. This CDR3 comprises 15 residues. CDR3: CASSQRTGAAQPQHF. DNA of the CDR3: TGTGCCAGCAGCCAGAGGACAGGGGCGGCTCAGCCCCAGCATTTT.

By its share, this clonotype is medium-sized. The chain is built from TRBV7-9 and TRBJ1-1, with TRBD1 identical over 8 bases. This CDR3 spans 18 amino acids. Germline V gene lookup returns CDR1 SEHNR and CDR2 FQNEAQ (reference sequence). V gave up 2 bases and J gave up 1 base; unmatched junction bases: 12. In DNA, the CDR3 is TGTGCCAGCAGCTTATTGATACTTGACGACAGGGGGAACACTGAAGCTTTCTTT. Protein sequence: CASSLLILDDRGNTEAFF.